The TCR beta chain described here comes from a study of T cell repertoires in cytomegalovirus infection (dated by TCRdb to about 2019). For context, the study as a whole: Donor HLA type was relevant to the analysis, because carriage of CMV infection together with the matching HLA type was indicated by public TCR beta signatures. The paper's findings and limits, for the study overall: The ex vivo response was dominated by HLA-C-restricted CMV-specific TCR beta clonotypes, which also provided the single most frequent clonotype in two of eight donors. Carriers of CMV infection plus the relevant HLA type were discriminated by the cumulative frequency of public TCR beta family members in the study cohort and in an independent approximately 350-donor cohort.

This sample was sequenced with an Illumina HiSeq 1500. TCRdb itself trimmed the public reads at Q25 with fastp, ran MiXCR and retained productive beta chains. Rows with one shared CDR3 protein collapse into an entry with the most common genes and DNA. In this sample the table shows about 600,000 distinct CDR3 sequences, approximately 24% of which occur a single time. 7.5% to 9% of the sample goes to the ten largest clones. This clonotype was counted many times. It has no known antigen specificity. One base away there is no much larger clone; base qualities are not given. The germline V gene gives CDR1 as SGHVS and CDR2 as FQNEAQ. Its CDR3 holds 17 amino acids, cysteine through phenylalanine. Of the read, only the CDR3 DNA is kept; its 51 bases are in frame from base 1. For this chain, trimming is 4 bases at the V end and 10 bases at the J end, and the number of junction bases without a gene match is 16.

The sample taken for sequencing was CD8+ T cells from PBMCs. The source of this sequence is a human donor in good health (CMV status not recorded). Some clones in this sample may be carry-over from other donors' samples. Recombination connected TRBV7-8 to TRBJ1-6; 7 bases in between match TRBD1. The DNA sequence is given as TGTGCCAGCAGCTCCTCCCGGAGAGAGGGGGCTCGATCACCCCTCCACTTT. Translation gives CASSSSRREGARSPLHF.